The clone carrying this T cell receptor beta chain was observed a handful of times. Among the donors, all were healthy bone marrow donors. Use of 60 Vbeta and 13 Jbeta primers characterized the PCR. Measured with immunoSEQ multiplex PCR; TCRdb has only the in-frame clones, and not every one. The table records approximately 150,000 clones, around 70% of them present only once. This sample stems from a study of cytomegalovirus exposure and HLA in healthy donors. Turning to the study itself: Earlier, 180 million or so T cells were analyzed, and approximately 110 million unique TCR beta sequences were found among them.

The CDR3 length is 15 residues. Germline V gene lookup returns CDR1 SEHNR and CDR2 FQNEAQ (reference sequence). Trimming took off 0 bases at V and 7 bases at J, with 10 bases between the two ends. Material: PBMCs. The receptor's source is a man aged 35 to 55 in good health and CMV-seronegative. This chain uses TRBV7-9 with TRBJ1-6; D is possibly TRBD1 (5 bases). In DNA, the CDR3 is TGTGCCAGCAGCTTAGCGCAGGGATCGAATTCACCCCTCCACTTT. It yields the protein CASSLAQGSNSPLHF.